Listed here is a single T cell receptor (beta chain). The CDR3 loop spans 17 amino acids. The sample belongs to a study of cytomegalovirus exposure and HLA in healthy donors. Primers: 60 Vbeta forward and 13 Jbeta reverse. Data came from immunoSEQ multiplex PCR; TCRdb stores just in-frame clones and leaves some out. The sample holds just over 200,000 clones. V gene TRBV21-1 combines with J gene TRBJ1-1; TRBD1 is taken as the D call from the table, unchecked against the DNA. TRBV21-1 is annotated as a pseudogene. Sequences were obtained from PBMCs. This receptor was taken from a girl aged 2 to 10 in good health and CMV-seropositive. Written as DNA, the CDR3 is TGTGCCAGCAGCGATGGGCCTGTAGAGGGGGCAGGAACTGAAGCTTTCTTT. This sequence encodes CASSDGPVEGAGTEAFF.